A selection of T cell receptor beta chains follows, all from one sample in a study of shared clonotypes between healthy human individuals. Assay used: immunoSEQ multiplex PCR; TCRdb lists only in-frame clones, some missing. The data hold about 990,000 clones, with 70% to 80% observed a single time. Sequenced input: memory CD4+ T cells from PBMCs. Receptors were obtained from a man younger than 35 in good health. Some clones in this sample may be carry-over from other donors' samples. Each CDR3 is given with its conserved first and last residue. D genes are given only for firm matches. Not all rows give a size; the values are once, few, many and, for expanded clones, a class.

TGCGCCAGCAGCCCCCAGATCAGCCCTGGGGCCAACGTCCTGACTTTC | CASSPQISPGANVLTF | - | TRBJ2-6 | - | TRBV4-3
TGTGCCAGTGGCAGGGGGATCCAAGAGACCCAGTACTTC | CASGRGIQETQYF | - | TRBJ2-5 | TRBD1 | TRBV7-8
TGTGCCAGCAGCATGGGACAGGGGCATGGCTACACCTTC | CASSMGQGHGYTF | - | TRBJ1-2 | TRBD1 | TRBV5-6
TGTGCCAGTAGTCTCAGTGAGGGGGAGTCCCAGTACTTC | CASSLSEGESQYF | - | TRBJ2-5 | - | TRBV19
TGTGCCAGCAGTCCAGGTGGAGATACGCAGTATTTT | CASSPGGDTQYF | - | TRBJ2-3 | - | TRBV6-4
TGCGCCAGCAGTCAATCTCCCCGTGCCCCGGGGGGGACGCTGAACACTGAAGCTTTCTTT | CASSQSPRAPGGTLNTEAFF | - | TRBJ1-1 | - | TRBV23-1
TGTGCCTGGAGTGTATTCCCGGGGGGTGGCTACACCTTC | CAWSVFPGGGYTF | - | TRBJ1-2 | - | TRBV30
TGTGCCAGCAGCCCGCTACTAGCGGGAGGCTACGAGCAGTACTTC | CASSPLLAGGYEQYF | few | TRBJ2-7 | TRBD2 | TRBV28
TGTGCCAGCAGTTTGGGGACTAGCGGGAGGGCCGGCACCGGGGAGCTGTTTTTT | CASSLGTSGRAGTGELFF | few | TRBJ2-2 | TRBD2 | TRBV28
TGCGCCAGCAGCTTGGTAGACTCCACCGGGGAGCTGTTTTTT | CASSLVDSTGELFF | - | TRBJ2-2 | - | TRBV5-1
TGCGCCAGCAGCCTCGACAGCCTCTCCTACAATGAGCAGTTCTTC | CASSLDSLSYNEQFF | - | TRBJ2-1 | - | TRBV5-1
TGCGCCAGCAGCTCTATCACCACCGGGGAGCTGTTTTTT | CASSSITTGELFF | - | TRBJ2-2 | - | TRBV5-1
TGCAGCGTTGAGCTCCGAGATACGCAGTATTTT | CSVELRDTQYF | - | TRBJ2-3 | - | TRBV29-1
TGCGCCAGCGGAGGGGAGGGGGCGCAGGTCACTGAAGCTTTCTTT | CASGGEGAQVTEAFF | - | TRBJ1-1 | TRBD1 | TRBV5-1
TGTGCCAGCAGCTCCACGGGACAGCAACAGCCCCAGCATTTT | CASSSTGQQQPQHF | - | TRBJ1-5 | TRBD1 | TRBV7-9
TGTGCCAGCATCCCGTGGGGGGGGGATACGCAGTATTTT | CASIPWGGDTQYF | - | TRBJ2-3 | TRBD2 | TRBV5-6
TGCGCCAGCAGCTTGGATGGTAATGAAAAACTGTTTTTT | CASSLDGNEKLFF | - | TRBJ1-4 | - | TRBV5-1
TGTGCCAGCACGGTGGGGGTAGATACGCAGTATTTT | CASTVGVDTQYF | - | TRBJ2-3 | - | TRBV6-1
TGCAGCGTAGTAAAAGACAGGTTGGGGACTGAAGCTTTCTTT | CSVVKDRLGTEAFF | - | TRBJ1-1 | - | TRBV29-1
TGTGCCAGTAGTCCCCACAGGGGCTCTGGGGCCAACGTCCTGACTTTC | CASSPHRGSGANVLTF | - | TRBJ2-6 | TRBD1 | TRBV19
TGTGCCAGCAGCCCCTGGTGGCTAGCGGAAAGTTATACCGGGGAGCTGTTTTTT | CASSPWWLAESYTGELFF | - | TRBJ2-2 | TRBD2 | TRBV5-6
TGTGCCAGCACACGAGGGACAAGTAATGAAAAACTGTTTTTT | CASTRGTSNEKLFF | once | TRBJ1-4 | - | TRBV6-1
TGTGCCAGCAGCTTGTCCGGGCGAACTGAAGCTTTCTTT | CASSLSGRTEAFF | many | TRBJ1-1 | - | TRBV5-6
TGTGCCAGCAGTGGATTAACAGGGGCGGGAAACTATGGCTACACCTTC | CASSGLTGAGNYGYTF | - | TRBJ1-2 | TRBD1 | TRBV6-1
TGCAGCGTTACAGCTTTGAACACTGAAGCTTTCTTT | CSVTALNTEAFF | - | TRBJ1-1 | - | TRBV29-1
TGTGCCAGCAGCCCAGGACAGATCGGACCGTTGAACACTGAAGCTTTCTTT | CASSPGQIGPLNTEAFF | - | TRBJ1-1 | - | TRBV7-2
TGTGCCAGCAGTCCAGGGCAGGGAGACTATGGCTACACCTTC | CASSPGQGDYGYTF | - | TRBJ1-2 | - | TRBV9
TGTGCCAGCAGTTTATCGACTACCGGGGAGCTGTTTTTT | CASSLSTTGELFF | - | TRBJ2-2 | - | TRBV28
TGTGCCAGCGCTAGACGACAACAAGAGACCCAGTACTTC | CASARRQQETQYF | - | TRBJ2-5 | - | TRBV7-2
TGTGCCAGCATCAGACAGGGACGGAACACTGAAGCTTTCTTT | CASIRQGRNTEAFF | - | TRBJ1-1 | TRBD1 | TRBV7-2
TGTGCCAGCAGTCCCCACCTAACCGAGCAGTACTTC | CASSPHLTEQYF | - | TRBJ2-7 | - | TRBV6-6
TGTGCCAGCAGCTTGTGGGTGGGAGGCGAGCAGTTCTTC | CASSLWVGGEQFF | - | TRBJ2-1 | - | TRBV5-6
TGTGCCAGCAGCGTATCGAAGGTGGCCGGGACAGGGGATAAGGTGTACTATGGCTACACCTTC | CASSVSKVAGTGDKVYYGYTF | - | TRBJ1-2 | TRBD1 | TRBV9
TGTGCCAGCAGCAGTGGGCCCGATCGGGGGCAGTACTTC | CASSSGPDRGQYF | - | TRBJ2-7 | - | TRBV5-6
TGTGCCAGCAGTTCCAATACGGGACAGGGCGGAGATACGCAGTATTTT | CASSSNTGQGGDTQYF | - | TRBJ2-3 | TRBD1 | TRBV2
TGTGCCAGCAGCTTAGATGTTGGCAAGGGTGGCTACACCTTC | CASSLDVGKGGYTF | - | TRBJ1-2 | - | TRBV7-2
TGCGCCAGCAGCCTCACTCGGGCTGCCTATGGCTACACCTTC | CASSLTRAAYGYTF | - | TRBJ1-2 | - | TRBV4-1
TGTGCCAGCAGTCCCCTAGGGGACGGCTATGGCTACACCTTC | CASSPLGDGYGYTF | many | TRBJ1-2 | - | TRBV27
TGTGCCAGTTACCCCCGGGACAGGGTTAACACTGAAGCTTTCTTT | CASYPRDRVNTEAFF | - | TRBJ1-1 | TRBD1 | TRBV27
TGCGCCAGCAGCTTGCCGGGGGGATCCATGAATGAGCAGTTCTTC | CASSLPGGSMNEQFF | - | TRBJ2-1 | TRBD2 | TRBV5-1
TGTGCCAGCAGAATTACAGGGGGACAAGGCTACACCTTC | CASRITGGQGYTF | - | TRBJ1-2 | TRBD1 | TRBV28
TGTGCCAGCAGCGAGGCGGGAGGGCGCGGCGGGGAGCTGTTTTTT | CASSEAGGRGGELFF | - | TRBJ2-2 | TRBD2 | TRBV7-6
TGTGCCAGCAGCTTGGACGCAGCGGGAGGTTTTTACGAGCAGTACTTC | CASSLDAAGGFYEQYF | - | TRBJ2-7 | TRBD2 | TRBV5-4
TGTGCCAGCAGGGGGGACTCTAGCACCGGGGAGCTGTTTTTT | CASRGDSSTGELFF | - | TRBJ2-2 | - | TRBV2
TGTGCCAGCAGCTTAGGGTCAGCGGGAGGGACCCAGTACTTC | CASSLGSAGGTQYF | - | TRBJ2-5 | TRBD2 | TRBV7-9
TGTGCCAGCAGCTTAGGGGCACCCACTGAAGCTTTCTTT | CASSLGAPTEAFF | - | TRBJ1-1 | - | TRBV7-9
TGTGCCAGCTCACAAACAGGGGGTGAAAAACTGTTTTTT | CASSQTGGEKLFF | - | TRBJ1-4 | TRBD1 | TRBV18
TGTGCCAGCAGCCTCCCGGGACAGGGTTTTGCTGGCTACACCTTC | CASSLPGQGFAGYTF | few | TRBJ1-2 | TRBD1 | TRBV4-2
TGTGCCAGCAGTTCCCCTGGGGCCAACGTCCTGACCTTC | CASSSPGANVLTF | - | TRBJ2-6 | - | TRBV28